This T cell receptor (beta chain) originates from a study of T-cell reconstitution after alpha-beta-depleted transplantation in children. Study observations and caveats: As was reported, about two months after transplant, alpha-beta T cells came from several hundred expanded graft clones. From newly produced T cells came most of the T-cell counts and diversity one year after transplant.

V was clipped by 4 bases and J by 3 bases, with 12 bases between them. CDR3 length: 14 residues. CDR1 and CDR2 from the germline V gene are SEHNR and FQNEAQ (reference sequence). Unique molecular identifiers were incorporated during preparation of the TCRbeta library. TCRdb fed the PCR reads into MiXCR, producing one record per CDR3 protein. The sample lists 200,000 to 250,000 distinct CDR3 sequences, under 9.5% occurring once. This clonotype was counted ten times or more. Its antigen is not known. This sample comprised PBMCs, mostly from graft donor cells, obtained 180 days after TCRalphabeta/CD19-depleted stem cell transplant. This chain connects TRBV7-9 to TRBJ1-1; D might be TRBD1 (5 bases). This TCR was recovered from a male patient younger than 18 who had a stem cell transplant for acute lymphoblastic leukemia, so the T cells may come from the graft donor. CDR3 protein: CASSSSLGDTEAFF. The CDR3 nucleotides are TGTGCCAGCAGCTCCTCTCTGGGGGACACTGAAGCTTTCTTT.